The 10 T cell receptor beta chains given below trace back to one sample, sequenced in a study of regulatory T cells in long-lasting Graves disease. HTBI primers from iRepertoire and Arm-PCR of CDR3 regions yielded the TCR beta libraries. TCRdb used MiXCR to reprocess the multiplex PCR reads, holding one entry per CDR3 protein. Here the sample spans 300,000 to 500,000 distinct CDR3 sequences, around 20% being singletons. As to time point: persistent/refractory GD, antithyroid drugs over 5 years with positive TRAb. From RNA extracted from PBMCs, the TCR library was made. The input for sequencing was peripheral blood mononuclear cells (PBMCs), taken when the disease was refractory, from a patient treated with antithyroid drugs. Receptor source: a female donor with Graves disease.

The chain employs TRBV19 and TRBJ1-1, with a weak D call TRBD1 (5 bases). This CDR3 has 13 residues. Germline V CDR1 and CDR2: LNHDA, SQIVND (reference sequence). Trimming stripped 5 bases from V and 7 bases from J, with 14 bases between. CDR3 protein: CASSARQLREAFF. The DNA for the CDR3 is TGTGCCAGTAGTGCCCGACAGCTCCGTGAAGCTTTCTTT. Drawing the rest from reference TRBV19 and TRBJ1-1, the complete variable domain is DGGITQSPKYLFRKEGQNVTLSCEQNLNHDAMYWYRQDPGQGLRLIYYSQIVNDFQKGDIAEGYSVSREKKESFPLTVTSAQKNPTAFYLCASSARQLREAFFGQGTRLTVV.

As for this clonotype: A much larger clone is a single base away; this may be a read error. CDR3 protein: CAGSSGQGPPYEQYF. CDR3 nucleotide sequence: TGTGCCGGCAGCTCCGGACAGGGCCCCCCCTACGAGCAGTACTTC. This chain connects TRBV6-2 or TRBV6-3 to TRBJ2-7; 8 bases are a match to TRBD1. Germline assignment: CDR1 MNHEY and CDR2 SVGEGT. The CDR3 is 15 residues long.

Regarding this clonotype: This could be a read error, since a much larger clone is one nucleotide away. This chain joins TRBV28 and TRBJ2-7; 7 positions agree with TRBD2. The V gene's germline CDR1 is MDHEN and CDR2 SYDVKM. The CDR3 has 14 residues. The CDR3 sequence is CASNLFPSGYEQYF. The CDR3 nucleotides are TGTGCCAGCAATTTATTCCCTAGCGGCTACGAGCAGTACTTC.

The chain is built from TRBV28 and TRBJ2-5; 7 bases align to TRBD2. Trimming removed 6 bases from V and 13 bases from J; junction bases left unmatched: 8. Germline CDR1 reads MDHEN; CDR2 reads SYDVKM. The length of the CDR3 is 11 residues. CDR3 protein: CASSLGRVWYF. CDR3 DNA sequence: TGTGCCAGCAGCCTAGGGAGGGTTTGGTACTTC.

The CDR3 here is CSVEGSGAQYF. CDR3 in DNA: TGCAGCGTTGAAGGGTCCGGGGCCCAGTACTTC. This sequence joins TRBV29-1 and TRBJ2-5; TRBD2 is a possible D gene (5 bases). Trimming stripped 1 base from V and 9 bases from J, with 9 bases between. The CDR3 sequence is 11 residues long. Germline-derived CDR1 and CDR2 are SQVTM and ANQGSEA.

In this sample, this clonotype turned up many times. V is TRBV30 and J is TRBJ1-4; 7 nucleotides align to TRBD1. V shed 4 bases, J shed 5 bases, and the junction held 4 bases outside the gene matches. Germline V gene lookup returns CDR1 GTSNPN and CDR2 SVGIG (reference sequence). The CDR3 is 13 amino acids. The CDR3 region is CAWNAGGNEKLFF. CDR3 DNA: TGTGCCTGGAATGCAGGGGGGAATGAAAAACTGTTTTTT.

This clonotype was recorded at least ten times. This sequence joins TRBV20-1 and TRBJ1-5, with no clear D. Trimming left V 0 bases short and J 2 bases short, with 8 bases between. Germline V gene data show CDR1 as DFQATT and CDR2 as SNEGSKA (reference sequence). The CDR3 contains 14 residues. For the CDR3, the DNA is TGCAGTGCTAGAGAGTCCAACGGCAATCAGCCCCAGCATTTT. Its protein is CSARESNGNQPQHF.

This clonotype occurred many times. The chain uses TRBV7-8 and TRBJ1-1; no clear D gene. Trimming took off 2 bases at V and 0 bases at J, with 10 bases between the two ends. CDR1 and CDR2 (germline): SGHVS, FQNEAQ. The CDR3 is 15 residues long. CDR3 sequence reads: CASSLFGHMNTEAFF. For the CDR3, the DNA is TGTGCCAGCAGCTTATTCGGGCACATGAACACTGAAGCTTTCTTT.

The V gene is TRBV19, the J gene TRBJ2-3; 8 nucleotides align to TRBD2. The CDR3 covers 14 residues. The V and J ends lost 6 bases and 4 bases, in that order; junction bases with no gene match: 6. Per the germline V gene, CDR1 is LNHDA and CDR2 is SQIVND (reference sequence). The CDR3 sequence is CASRLGTSADTQYF. The CDR3 DNA reads as TGTGCCAGTAGACTCGGGACTAGTGCAGATACGCAGTATTTT.

The chain couples TRBV5-1 to TRBJ2-1; 13 bases line up with TRBD2. Per germline, CDR1 SGHRS and CDR2 YFSETQ. V dropped 3 bases and J dropped 4; count of bases not matched to a gene: 4. The CDR3 loop spans 16 amino acids. The CDR3 protein is CASSWGTSGTYNEQFF. CDR3 sequence (DNA): TGCGCCAGCAGCTGGGGGACTAGCGGGACGTACAATGAGCAGTTCTTC. The full variable domain, its missing parts supplied by reference TRBV5-1 and TRBJ2-1, is KAGVTQTPRYLIKTRGQQVTLSCSPISGHRSVSWYQQTPGQGLQFLFEYFSETQRNKGNFPGRFSGRQFSNSRSEMNVSTLELGDSALYLCASSWGTSGTYNEQFFGPGTRLTVL.